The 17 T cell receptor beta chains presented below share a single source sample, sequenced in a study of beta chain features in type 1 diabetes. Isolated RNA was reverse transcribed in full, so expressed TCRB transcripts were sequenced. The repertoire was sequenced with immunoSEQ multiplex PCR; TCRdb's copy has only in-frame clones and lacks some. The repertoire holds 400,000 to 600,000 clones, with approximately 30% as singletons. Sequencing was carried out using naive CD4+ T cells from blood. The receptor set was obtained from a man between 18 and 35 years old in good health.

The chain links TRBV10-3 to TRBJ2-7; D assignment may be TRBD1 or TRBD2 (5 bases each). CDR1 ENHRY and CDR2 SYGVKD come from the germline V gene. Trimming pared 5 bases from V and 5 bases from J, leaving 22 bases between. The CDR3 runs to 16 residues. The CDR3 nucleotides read TGTGCCATCAGTTTTGACGTGGGGCTAGCCCTACACGAGCAGTACTTC. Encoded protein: CAISFDVGLALHEQYF.

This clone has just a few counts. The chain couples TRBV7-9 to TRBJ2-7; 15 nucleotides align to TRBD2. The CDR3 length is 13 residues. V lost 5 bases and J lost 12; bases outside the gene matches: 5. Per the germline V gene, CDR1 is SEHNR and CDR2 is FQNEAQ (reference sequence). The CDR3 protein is CASSQGTSGRTYF. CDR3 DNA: TGTGCCAGCAGCCAAGGGACTAGCGGGAGGACGTACTTC. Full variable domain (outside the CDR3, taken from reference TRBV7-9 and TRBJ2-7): DTGVSQNPRHKITKRGQNVTFRCDPISEHNRLYWYRQTLGQGPEFLTYFQNEAQLEKSRLLSDRFSAERPKGSFSTLEIQRTEQGDSAMYLCASSQGTSGRTYFGPGTRLTVT.

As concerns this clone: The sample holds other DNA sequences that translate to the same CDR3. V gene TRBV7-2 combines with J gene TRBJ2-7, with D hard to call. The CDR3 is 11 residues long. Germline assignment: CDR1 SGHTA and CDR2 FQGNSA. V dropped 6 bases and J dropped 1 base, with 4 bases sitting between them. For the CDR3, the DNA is TGTGCCAGCAGTCCATCCTACGAGCAGTACTTC. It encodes CASSPSYEQYF.

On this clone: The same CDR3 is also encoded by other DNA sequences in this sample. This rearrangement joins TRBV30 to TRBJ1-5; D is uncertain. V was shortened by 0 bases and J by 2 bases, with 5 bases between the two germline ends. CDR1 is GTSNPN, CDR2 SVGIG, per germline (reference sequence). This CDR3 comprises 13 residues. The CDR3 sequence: CAWSVGGNQPQHF. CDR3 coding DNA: TGTGCCTGGAGTGTGGGAGGCAATCAGCCCCAGCATTTT.

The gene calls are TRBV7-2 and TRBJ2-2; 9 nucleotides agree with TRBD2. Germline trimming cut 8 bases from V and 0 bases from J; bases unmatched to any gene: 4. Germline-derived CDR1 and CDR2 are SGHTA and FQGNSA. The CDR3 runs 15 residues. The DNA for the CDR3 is TGTGCCAGCGGTCTAGCGGGACCGAACACCGGGGAGCTGTTTTTT. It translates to CASGLAGPNTGELFF.

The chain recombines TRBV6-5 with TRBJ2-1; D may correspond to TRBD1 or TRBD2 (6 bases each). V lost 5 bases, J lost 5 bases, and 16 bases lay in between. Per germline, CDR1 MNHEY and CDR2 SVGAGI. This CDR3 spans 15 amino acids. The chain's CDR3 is CASSPRGVYHNEQFF. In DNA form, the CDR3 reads TGTGCCAGCAGTCCAAGGGGGGTTTACCACAATGAGCAGTTCTTC.

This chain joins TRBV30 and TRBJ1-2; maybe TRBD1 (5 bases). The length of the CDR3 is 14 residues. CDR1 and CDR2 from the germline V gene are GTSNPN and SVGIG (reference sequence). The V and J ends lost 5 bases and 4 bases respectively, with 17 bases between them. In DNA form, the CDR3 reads TGTGCCTGGGCCCGGGACGGGACCCGCTATGGCTACACCTTC. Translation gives CAWARDGTRYGYTF.

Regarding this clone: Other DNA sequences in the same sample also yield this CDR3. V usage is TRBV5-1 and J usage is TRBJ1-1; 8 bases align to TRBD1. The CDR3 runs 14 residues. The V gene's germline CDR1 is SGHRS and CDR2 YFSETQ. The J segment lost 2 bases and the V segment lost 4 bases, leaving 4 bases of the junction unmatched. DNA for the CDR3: TGCGCCAGCAGCCCGGACAGGGCCAACACTGAAGCTTTCTTT. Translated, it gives CASSPDRANTEAFF.

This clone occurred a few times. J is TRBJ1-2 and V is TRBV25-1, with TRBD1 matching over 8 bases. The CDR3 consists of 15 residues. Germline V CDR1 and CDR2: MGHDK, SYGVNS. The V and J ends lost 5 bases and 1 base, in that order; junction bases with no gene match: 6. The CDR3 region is CASSPLQGGNYGYTF. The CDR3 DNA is TGTGCCAGCAGTCCTTTACAGGGGGGTAACTATGGCTACACCTTC.

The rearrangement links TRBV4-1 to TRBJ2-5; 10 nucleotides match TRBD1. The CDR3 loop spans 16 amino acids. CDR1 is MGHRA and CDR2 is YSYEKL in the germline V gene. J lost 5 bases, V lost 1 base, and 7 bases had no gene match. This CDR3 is CASSQGDRGPGETQYF. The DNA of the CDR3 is TGCGCCAGCAGCCAAGGAGACAGGGGGCCAGGGGAGACCCAGTACTTC.

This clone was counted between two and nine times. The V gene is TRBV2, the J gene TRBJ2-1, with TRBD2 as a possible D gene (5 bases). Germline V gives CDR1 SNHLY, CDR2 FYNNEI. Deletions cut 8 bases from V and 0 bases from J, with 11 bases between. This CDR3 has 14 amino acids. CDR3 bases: TGTGCCAGCCGTAGCGATAGCTCCTACAATGAGCAGTTCTTC. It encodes CASRSDSSYNEQFF.

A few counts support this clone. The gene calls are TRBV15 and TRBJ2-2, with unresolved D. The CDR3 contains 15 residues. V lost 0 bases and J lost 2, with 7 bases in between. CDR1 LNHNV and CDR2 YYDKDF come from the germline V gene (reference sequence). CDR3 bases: TGTGCCACCAGCAGAGATCAGCTTAACACCGGGGAGCTGTTTTTT. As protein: CATSRDQLNTGELFF.

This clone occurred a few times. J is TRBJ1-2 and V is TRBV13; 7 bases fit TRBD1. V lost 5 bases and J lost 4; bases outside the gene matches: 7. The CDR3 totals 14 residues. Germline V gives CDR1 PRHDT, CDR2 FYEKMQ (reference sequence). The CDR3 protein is CASSIDRDSYGYTF. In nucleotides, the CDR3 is TGTGCCAGCAGCATCGACAGGGACAGCTATGGCTACACCTTC.

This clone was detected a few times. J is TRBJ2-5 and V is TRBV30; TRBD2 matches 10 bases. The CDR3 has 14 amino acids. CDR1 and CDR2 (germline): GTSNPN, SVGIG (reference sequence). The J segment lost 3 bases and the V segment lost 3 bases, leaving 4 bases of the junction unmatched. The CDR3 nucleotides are TGTGCCTGGAGCTTGCTAGCGGGGGAAGAGACCCAGTACTTC. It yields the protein CAWSLLAGEETQYF. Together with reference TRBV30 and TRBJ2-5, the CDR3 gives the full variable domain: SQTIHQWPATLVQPVGSPLSLECTVEGTSNPNLYWYRQAAGRGLQLLFYSVGIGQISSEVPQNLSASRPQDRQFILSSKKLLLSDSGFYLCAWSLLAGEETQYFGPGTRLLVL.

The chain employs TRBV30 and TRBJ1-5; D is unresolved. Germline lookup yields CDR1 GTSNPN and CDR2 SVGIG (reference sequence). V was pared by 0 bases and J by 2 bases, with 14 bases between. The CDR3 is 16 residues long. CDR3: CAWSVRDQRRNQPQHF. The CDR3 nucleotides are TGTGCCTGGAGTGTAAGAGATCAGCGACGCAATCAGCCCCAGCATTTT. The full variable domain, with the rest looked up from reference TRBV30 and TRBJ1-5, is SQTIHQWPATLVQPVGSPLSLECTVEGTSNPNLYWYRQAAGRGLQLLFYSVGIGQISSEVPQNLSASRPQDRQFILSSKKLLLSDSGFYLCAWSVRDQRRNQPQHFGDGTRLSIL.

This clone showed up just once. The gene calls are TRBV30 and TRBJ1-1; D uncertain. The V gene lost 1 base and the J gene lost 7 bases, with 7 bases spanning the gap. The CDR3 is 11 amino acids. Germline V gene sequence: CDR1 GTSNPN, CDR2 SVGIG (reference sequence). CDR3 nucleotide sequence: TGTGCCTGGAGTGAGGGCATTGAAGCTTTCTTT. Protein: CAWSEGIEAFF.

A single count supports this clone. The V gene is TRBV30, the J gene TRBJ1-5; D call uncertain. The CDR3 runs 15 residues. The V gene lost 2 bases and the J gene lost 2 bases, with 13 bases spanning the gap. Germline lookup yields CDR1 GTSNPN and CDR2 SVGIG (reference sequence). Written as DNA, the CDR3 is TGTGCCTGGAGTTCCAGCCGGGTAGGCAATCAGCCCCAGCATTTT. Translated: CAWSSSRVGNQPQHF.